The 32 T cell receptor beta chains reported below all come from one sample, sequenced in a study of shared clonotypes between healthy human individuals. Measured with immunoSEQ multiplex PCR; TCRdb has only the in-frame clones, and not every one. The data contain hundreds of thousands of clones, around 73% of them singletons. The sample consisted of memory CD4+ T cells sorted from blood. Subset denoted: CD45RA-negative fraction. The source of these receptors is a young woman in good health.

This clone was recorded once. V gene TRBV28 combines with J gene TRBJ1-3, with D maybe TRBD1 (6 bases). This CDR3 is built from 16 residues. V dropped 8 bases and J dropped 0 bases, with 17 bases sitting between them. CDR1 and CDR2 (germline): MDHEN, SYDVKM. CDR3 sequence: CASQFFGGGSGNTIYF. The CDR3 nucleotides read TGTGCCAGCCAGTTTTTTGGAGGGGGCTCTGGAAACACCATATATTTT.

This chain links TRBV7-6 with TRBJ2-5; possibly TRBD1 for D (5 bases). The germline V gene has CDR1 SGHVS and CDR2 FNYEAQ. The CDR3 loop spans 14 amino acids. V was trimmed by 1 base and J by 4 bases, leaving 10 bases between them. The DNA of the CDR3 is TGTGCCAGCAGCTTAGTCCAGGGCGGAGAGACCCAGTACTTC. It encodes CASSLVQGGETQYF.

This clone was recorded once. A much larger clone sits a single nucleotide away, making a read error possible. Other DNA sequences of this sample code for an identical CDR3. The gene calls are TRBV4-1 and TRBJ2-5, with 8 bases fitting TRBD2. Per germline, CDR1 MGHRA and CDR2 YSYEKL. This CDR3 is built from 15 residues. V shed 1 base and J 4 bases; nucleotides not matched to a gene: 5. In DNA form, the CDR3 reads TGCGCCAGCAGCCAAGGCCCGGGAGGGATAGAGACCCAGTACTTC. It codes for CASSQGPGGIETQYF.

The V and J genes are TRBV5-8 and TRBJ2-3; the D gene is possibly TRBD2 (6 bases). CDR3 length: 16 amino acids. Germline CDR1 SGHTS, CDR2 YDEGEE. V shed 2 bases and J shed 0 bases, with 13 bases lying between them. CDR3 DNA sequence: TGTGCCAGCAGCTTCTTGCTAGGGACTAGCACAGATACGCAGTATTTT. Its protein is CASSFLLGTSTDTQYF.

This chain uses TRBV7-2 with TRBJ2-1; 7 bases fit TRBD2. This CDR3 is 14 amino acids long. J gave up 10 bases and V 1 base, and 7 bases lay outside the gene matches. Germline V gene sequence: CDR1 SGHTA, CDR2 FQGNSA. The CDR3 DNA follows: TGTGCCAGCAGCTTAGAGGGTCTAGCGGTAGAGCAGTTCTTC. Translation gives CASSLEGLAVEQFF. The full variable domain, rest sourced from reference TRBV7-2 and TRBJ2-1, is GAGVSQSPSNKVTEKGKDVELRCDPISGHTALYWYRQSLGQGLEFLIYFQGNSAPDKSGLPSDRFSAERTGGSVSTLTIQRTQQEDSAVYLCASSLEGLAVEQFFGPGTRLTVL.

The CDR3 is CASSAQTGDSYNEQFF. In nucleotides, the CDR3 is TGTGCCAGCAGCGCACAAACAGGGGACTCCTACAATGAGCAGTTCTTC. This chain connects TRBV28 to TRBJ2-1, with 7 bases that match TRBD1. This CDR3 contains 16 residues. Germline assignment: CDR1 MDHEN and CDR2 SYDVKM. J was trimmed by 0 bases and V by 6 bases; bases with no gene match: 8.

The chain employs TRBV28 and TRBJ2-7, with TRBD1 matching over 8 bases. Losses at the gene ends were 5 bases for V and 3 bases for J; bases not matched to a gene: 12. Germline V CDR1 and CDR2: MDHEN, SYDVKM. The CDR3 runs to 16 residues. This chain's CDR3 is CASSPSTGADLYEQYF. CDR3 DNA sequence: TGTGCCAGCAGTCCATCGACAGGGGCAGATCTCTACGAGCAGTACTTC.

Turning to this clone: A read error may account for a junction end that differs from germline. The V call is TRBV14, the J call TRBJ1-1, with D maybe TRBD1 (5 bases). The CDR3 loop spans 12 amino acids. Germline V gives CDR1 SGHDN, CDR2 FVKESK. DNA of the CDR3: TGTGCCAGCAGCCGATCCTTTGCAGGGTGGGACTTT. This gives the protein CASSRSFAGWDF.

This clone showed up just a few times. The chain is built from TRBV6-1 and TRBJ2-1, with 13 bases lining up with TRBD2. With 5 bases clipped from V and 6 bases from J, the junction kept 4 bases outside the gene matches. Germline CDR1 is MNHNS and CDR2 is SASEGT. CDR3 length: 15 residues. The CDR3 spells CASSTSGRALNEQFF. CDR3 coding DNA: TGTGCCAGCAGTACTAGCGGGAGGGCCCTCAATGAGCAGTTCTTC.

This clone was observed a single time. This chain uses TRBV28 with TRBJ2-7; D possibly matches TRBD1 or TRBD2 (5 bases each). The CDR3 length is 16 residues. Trimming removed 5 bases at V and 1 base at J, with 18 bases between. CDR1 and CDR2 (germline): MDHEN, SYDVKM. The CDR3 DNA reads as TGTGCCAGCAGTCCACCGGGGACCCGAACGTCCTACGAGCAGTACTTC. Amino acid sequence: CASSPPGTRTSYEQYF.

V and J are TRBV11-2 and TRBJ1-1; D is unclear. This CDR3 spans 12 amino acids. Trimming pared 3 bases from V and 3 bases from J, leaving 5 bases between. The germline CDR1 and CDR2 sequences are SGHAT and FQNNGV. The CDR3 region is CASSLWDTEAFF. The CDR3 bases are TGTGCCAGCAGCTTGTGGGACACTGAAGCTTTCTTT.

This clone showed up just a few times. The chain combines TRBV30 with TRBJ1-4, with D tentatively TRBD1 (5 bases). V was cut by 2 bases and J by 3 bases, with 25 bases left in between. CDR1 and CDR2 (germline): GTSNPN, SVGIG (reference sequence). The CDR3 extends over 19 amino acids. The CDR3 nucleotides read TGTGCCTGGAGTTATGTAGACACAGGTAAGGGTTGCGCTAATGAAAAACTGTTTTTT. Encoded protein: CAWSYVDTGKGCANEKLFF.

The chain joins TRBV15 to TRBJ2-3; no definite D call. The CDR3 spans 17 residues. Germline V gene data show CDR1 as LNHNV and CDR2 as YYDKDF (reference sequence). The germline V and J ends were trimmed by 1 base and 1 base, with 15 bases remaining between them. DNA for the CDR3: TGTGCCACCAGCAGAGCCCCATTCGGGTTTCGCACAGATACGCAGTATTTT. Residues: CATSRAPFGFRTDTQYF.

On this clone itself: The same CDR3 also results from other DNA sequences found in this sample. The chain uses TRBV2 and TRBJ2-1, with no clear D. The CDR3 is 11 amino acids. The V gene's germline CDR1 is SNHLY and CDR2 FYNNEI. V lost 4 bases and J lost 2, with 0 bases in between. Written as DNA, the CDR3 is TGTGCCAGCAGTGCCTACAATGAGCAGTTCTTC. Translation: CASSAYNEQFF.

The chain carries TRBV25-1 and TRBJ2-2; 8 bases fit TRBD2. The CDR3 covers 18 residues. Germline assignment: CDR1 MGHDK and CDR2 SYGVNS. Trimming at V came to 1 base and at J to 7 bases, leaving 14 bases not matched to a gene. CDR3 sequence reads: CASSEFPAGVIGIGELFF. The CDR3 DNA is TGTGCCAGCAGTGAATTTCCAGCGGGAGTCATTGGGATCGGGGAGCTGTTTTTT.

This clone was observed at least ten times. The chain combines TRBV5-8 with TRBJ2-6; no clear D gene. Germline values: CDR1 SGHTS, CDR2 YDEGEE. The CDR3 is made up of 15 amino acids. V dropped 2 bases and J dropped 0 bases, with 6 bases sitting between them. The CDR3 here is CASSFPGSGANVLTF. The DNA of the CDR3 is TGTGCCAGCAGCTTCCCAGGCTCTGGGGCCAACGTCCTGACTTTC.

V gene TRBV7-2 combines with J gene TRBJ1-1; D is possibly TRBD1 (5 bases). In germline, CDR1 is SGHTA, CDR2 FQGNSA. V dropped 0 bases and J dropped 5 bases, with 25 bases sitting between them. The length of the CDR3 is 19 residues. The CDR3 protein is CASSLAGGVRLRLLTEAFF. CDR3 coding DNA: TGTGCCAGCAGCTTAGCGGGGGGGGTCAGGCTAAGACTACTTACTGAAGCTTTCTTT.

The chain recombines TRBV7-2 with TRBJ1-1; maybe TRBD1 (6 bases). The CDR3 has 15 residues. Trimming left V 5 bases short and J 2 bases short, with 15 bases between. Per the germline V gene, CDR1 is SGHTA and CDR2 is FQGNSA. CDR3 sequence reads: CASSPAGTPNTEAFF. Here the CDR3 DNA reads TGTGCCAGCAGCCCAGCTGGGACACCTAACACTGAAGCTTTCTTT.

The V and J genes are TRBV28 and TRBJ2-7, with 9 bases lining up with TRBD1. There are 15 residues in the CDR3. Trimming took 6 bases from V and 5 from J; bases not matched to a gene: 11. Germline lookup yields CDR1 MDHEN and CDR2 SYDVKM. DNA for the CDR3: TGTGCCAGCAGCCCCGCCGGGACAGGGTCCCACGAGCAGTACTTC. Its protein product is CASSPAGTGSHEQYF.

The J gene is TRBJ1-1, the V gene TRBV11-1; possible D gene TRBD1, 5 bases. This CDR3 comprises 14 residues. CDR1 is SGHAT and CDR2 is FQDESV in the germline V gene (reference sequence). Trimming cost V 3 bases and J 1 base, with 9 bases left between them. DNA for the CDR3: TGTGCCAGCAGCTTCGACAGCTCGAACACTGAAGCTTTCTTT. Its translation is CASSFDSSNTEAFF.

This clone was detected many times. The chain links TRBV18 to TRBJ2-3, with D perhaps matching TRBD1 or TRBD2 (5 bases each). Germline V gene data show CDR1 as KGHSH and CDR2 as LQKENI. V shed 4 bases and J shed 0 bases, with 5 bases lying between them. CDR3 length equals 13 residues. Here the CDR3 reads CASSRDSTDTQYF. In nucleotides, the CDR3 is TGTGCCAGCTCACGGGACAGCACAGATACGCAGTATTTT.

This clone was counted only a few times. The chain employs TRBV7-2 and TRBJ2-5; no clear D gene. Between the trimmed V and J ends, which lost 5 bases and 7 bases, there was a span of 23 bases. Germline loops: CDR1 SGHTA, CDR2 FQGNSA. CDR3 length: 16 amino acids. The CDR3 nucleotides are TGTGCCAGCAGCCAAAACGCCCTAACAGAGATAGGGACCCAGTACTTC. It encodes CASSQNALTEIGTQYF.

This sequence joins TRBV7-7 and TRBJ2-5; D remains ambiguous. Germline loops: CDR1 SSHAT, CDR2 FNYEAQ (reference sequence). Trimming removed 5 bases from V and 1 base from J, with 5 bases in between. The CDR3 is 12 amino acids. The CDR3 DNA reads TGTGCCAGCAGCAACTTCCAAGAGACCCAGTACTTC. It is translated as CASSNFQETQYF.

The chain joins TRBV27 to TRBJ2-7; tentatively, D is TRBD2 (6 bases). V was pared by 6 bases and J by 2 bases, with 14 bases between. This CDR3 is 14 amino acids long. The germline V gene has CDR1 MNHEY and CDR2 SMNVEV (reference sequence). The CDR3 region is CASSLRRDAYEQYF. The CDR3 DNA reads TGTGCCAGCAGCCTGCGGCGGGATGCCTACGAGCAGTACTTC.

The chain uses TRBV18 and TRBJ1-2; the D is unclear. This CDR3 is 13 amino acids long. Germline V gene sequence: CDR1 KGHSH, CDR2 LQKENI. V dropped 3 bases and J dropped 3 bases, with 8 bases sitting between them. In nucleotides, the CDR3 is TGTGCCAGCTCACCGAAAGGAGACTATGGCTACACCTTC. It translates to CASSPKGDYGYTF.

The chain combines TRBV7-8 with TRBJ1-3, with 7 bases lining up with TRBD1. Per germline, CDR1 SGHVS and CDR2 FQNEAQ. J gave up 4 bases and V 1 base, and 13 bases lay outside the gene matches. This CDR3 has 18 amino acids. The CDR3 reads CASSLDPQGQRLGNTIYF. The CDR3 nucleotides read TGTGCCAGCAGCTTAGATCCGCAGGGACAGAGATTAGGAAACACCATATATTTT.

This clone has a single count. This rearrangement joins TRBV19 to TRBJ2-5; a weak D match, TRBD1 (6 bases). Trimming took 4 bases from V and 1 from J, leaving 7 bases between them. This CDR3 contains 13 residues. In germline, CDR1 is LNHDA, CDR2 SQIVND (reference sequence). The CDR3 is CASSTGVQETQYF. The CDR3 DNA follows: TGTGCCAGTAGTACAGGGGTCCAAGAGACCCAGTACTTC.

This clone was seen a few times. This chain uses TRBV28 with TRBJ2-5, with D possibly TRBD2 on 5 matching bases. The CDR3 is made up of 17 amino acids. CDR1 is MDHEN, CDR2 SYDVKM, per germline. The V end was cut by 6 bases, the J end by 4 bases, with 24 bases between. This CDR3 is CASSHTVGRSSGETQYF. CDR3 nucleotides: TGTGCCAGCAGCCATACGGTGGGGAGATCATCCGGAGAGACCCAGTACTTC.

Points on this clone: Distinct nucleotide sequences in the sample also encode this CDR3. The chain is built from TRBV10-3 and TRBJ2-3, with 11 positions matching TRBD1. V shed 9 bases and J 4 bases; nucleotides not matched to a gene: 3. The CDR3 is 13 amino acids. Germline V CDR1 and CDR2: ENHRY, SYGVKD. Here the CDR3 DNA reads TGTGCCATTGGACAGGGGGCTGCAGATACGCAGTATTTT. Translated, it gives CAIGQGAADTQYF.

This chain connects TRBV2 to TRBJ2-7; unclear D gene. The length of the CDR3 is 13 residues. Trimming pared 3 bases from V and 6 bases from J, leaving 12 bases between. Germline CDR1 SNHLY, CDR2 FYNNEI. CDR3 in amino acids: CASSEGSSGEQYF. The CDR3 bases are TGTGCCAGCAGTGAGGGCAGTTCCGGCGAGCAGTACTTC.

V is TRBV5-1 and J is TRBJ2-1; D unclear. V lost 0 bases and J 3 bases, leaving 7 bases between the germline ends. CDR1 is SGHRS and CDR2 is YFSETQ in the germline V gene. The CDR3 length is 14 residues. The CDR3 sequence is CASSLGLVYNEQFF. The CDR3 DNA is TGCGCCAGCAGCTTGGGGCTAGTCTACAATGAGCAGTTCTTC.

The gene calls are TRBV7-2 and TRBJ2-1; 10 bases map to TRBD2. Trimming at V came to 1 base and at J to 7 bases, leaving 4 bases not matched to a gene. The CDR3 spans 15 residues. Germline V gene data show CDR1 as SGHTA and CDR2 as FQGNSA. Here the CDR3 reads CASSLGSGRGNEQFF. The CDR3 DNA is TGTGCCAGCAGCTTAGGGAGCGGGAGGGGTAATGAGCAGTTCTTC.